The entry below describes one TCR beta chain. The antigen this receptor binds is unknown. Base-call qualities are not available, and no considerably larger clone is one nucleotide away. This entry is derived from a study of identifying expanded T cells in peripheral blood (dated by TCRdb to between 2018 and 2021). About the investigation overall: Four technical replicates, made by sequencing separate aliquots from the same pool of genomic DNA, were compared pairwise. Overall study outcomes, separate from this receptor: The authors expected that over much longer intervals, such as months to years, biological variance in healthy repertoires might increase even further. The binomial model flagged approximately 1.3 differentially abundant clones between technical replicates but approximately 16 over around two weeks and roughly 19 over roughly 4 weeks. The beta-binomial model significantly reduced the number of clones called differentially abundant and the false-positive rate across all healthy-donor time intervals. In all healthy donors, the variance in clone template counts between samples taken 2 to 3 weeks apart rose significantly as total template count increased.

During the collection period, no immune events, such as infections, were documented for the healthy donors. To calibrate time-dependent variance in a beta-binomial model of T-cell clone differential abundance, blood repertoires from healthy donors were used as a training cohort. The training cohort included 10 or so healthy donors, of whom 3 were female and 7 were male. The donors were between roughly 25 and 70 years old, with an average age of about 47 years. Whole blood was collected from each healthy donor at three time points spaced two weeks apart and obtained from a commercial supplier. Genomic DNA was extracted from unsorted whole blood for immunosequencing. The immunoSEQ Assay, which uses bias-controlled multiplex PCR amplification of genomic DNA, was used to profile TCRbeta CDR3 regions. Processing in the source paper ran as follows. The absolute abundance of each unique TCRbeta CDR3 region was quantified after sequences were collapsed and filtered. Differential abundance was tested with two models: a binomial (Fisher-equivalent) model and a beta-binomial model that adds time-dependent variance fitted from healthy donors. Clones with fewer than 5 combined templates were removed, and a clone was called differentially abundant if the clone's Benjamini-Hochberg FDR was below 0.01. In the beta-binomial model, variance was expressed as a function of the total template count across the two samples, in the form v = (b*log(k)+a)^2. In its TCRdb copy, this immuneACCESS table keeps in-frame sequences only and misses some clones. Where compared with another copy, unresolved V genes explain less than half of these, and the others have no known cause. From that table come the V and J calls and clone size; the DNA was used to work out D and trimming. In all, the sample holds 100,000 or so clones, and about 87% of those were seen once. The top ten clones comprise about 5.5% of the sample.

The CDR3 runs 15 amino acids, cysteine and phenylalanine included. Only the CDR3 DNA is retained, 45 bases long and in frame from the first base. V gives up 2 bases and J gives up 4 bases, and the segment between their germline ends measures 17 bases. CDR1 GTSNPN and CDR2 SVGIG were looked up in the germline V gene (reference sequence). Sequencing was performed on blood. The sequence links TRBV30 to TRBJ1-2; the D region possibly corresponds to TRBD1 (6 bases align). The sequence derives from a person aged 18 to 70 in good health. In nucleotide form, the sequence is TGTGCCTGGAGTCACACGGTAGGGGGTCTCTATGGCTACACCTTC. This encodes CAWSHTVGGLYGYTF.